Sequencing of this TCR beta chain was carried out in a study of blood T cell repertoires in COVID-19. Study-wide context: There were acute and convalescent COVID-19 samples, and they came from the United States, Italy and Spain. From T cells, B-cell-depleted T cells, or PBMCs came the material, which was cDNA or gDNA.

CDR1 is MDHEN and CDR2 is SYDVKM in the germline V gene. This CDR3 contains 16 residues. V gave up 5 bases and J gave up 2 bases; unmatched junction bases: 10. Recruited during active infection, patients (from Seattle) were subsequently followed longitudinally. Per the original data handling: For nucleated cells, counts were estimated from reference gene primer amplification. Using immunoSEQ multiplex PCR, the repertoire was profiled, and TCRdb retains in-frame clones only, with some absent. The V and J calls and clone size come from that table; D and trimming were worked out from the DNA. The profile shows over 150,000 clones, more than 70% of them singletons.

Sequenced input: peripheral blood. The receptor comes from a man aged 50-59 years with COVID-19, enrolled during active disease. J is TRBJ2-3 and V is TRBV28, with TRBD2 matching 7 bases. The DNA of the CDR3 is TGTGCCAGCAGTCCATCTCTAGCGGATCACACAGATACGCAGTATTTT. Residues: CASSPSLADHTDTQYF.